The subject of this entry is one TCR beta chain. Antigen unknown. The data originate from a study of cytomegalovirus exposure and HLA in healthy donors. Study in general: Most donors, 70% to 85% of 350 to 450 genotyped, fell in the Caucasian-associated ancestry cluster.

Use of 60 Vbeta and 13 Jbeta primers characterized the PCR. TCRdb's copy holds only in-frame clones and misses some; the assay was immunoSEQ multiplex PCR. The data show approximately 150,000 clones, 65% to 70% seen once. Study-wide results and caveats: There were a few CMV-associated chains whose specificity for CMV antigens was confirmed in vitro.

The sample comprised PBMCs. This clonotype originated in a man under 40 in good health and CMV-seropositive.

CDR3 in DNA: TGTGCCAGCAGCCCGGGGGGAGACGTTTCCAATGAGCAGTTCTTC. Translating gives CASSPGGDVSNEQFF. V is TRBV5-4 and J is TRBJ2-1, with 7 bases that match TRBD2. J was trimmed by 6 bases and V by 4 bases; bases with no gene match: 10. The germline CDR1 and CDR2 sequences are SGHNT and YYREEE (reference sequence). The CDR3 length is 15 residues.